The clone carrying this T cell receptor beta chain was recorded a few times. Its specificity is unknown. The entry originates in a study of T cells in Graves' hyperthyroidism and ophthalmopathy. Study results and limitations: Appearing also in blood were most of the thyroid clonotypes expanded above 0.001.

TCR beta CDR3 regions were amplified from RNA transcripts. Carried out on the TCR CDR3, a first-round RT-PCR used the HTBI primer set. TCRdb re-called the multiplex PCR reads with MiXCR, one entry per CDR3 protein. The sample lists 600,000 to 650,000 distinct CDR3 sequences, 20% to 25% occurring once. This CDR3 spans 12 amino acids. Germline V gene lookup returns CDR1 DFQATT and CDR2 SNEGSKA (reference sequence). V lost 3 bases, J lost 3 bases, and 5 bases lay in between. This chain connects TRBV20-1 to TRBJ1-4; D is undetermined. This sequence was found in a man aged 25-40 years with Graves' ophthalmopathy. Sequencing was done on a sample of blood. Here the CDR3 reads CSARGSNEKLFF. The CDR3 coding sequence is TGCAGTGCTAGGGGATCTAATGAAAAACTGTTTTTT.